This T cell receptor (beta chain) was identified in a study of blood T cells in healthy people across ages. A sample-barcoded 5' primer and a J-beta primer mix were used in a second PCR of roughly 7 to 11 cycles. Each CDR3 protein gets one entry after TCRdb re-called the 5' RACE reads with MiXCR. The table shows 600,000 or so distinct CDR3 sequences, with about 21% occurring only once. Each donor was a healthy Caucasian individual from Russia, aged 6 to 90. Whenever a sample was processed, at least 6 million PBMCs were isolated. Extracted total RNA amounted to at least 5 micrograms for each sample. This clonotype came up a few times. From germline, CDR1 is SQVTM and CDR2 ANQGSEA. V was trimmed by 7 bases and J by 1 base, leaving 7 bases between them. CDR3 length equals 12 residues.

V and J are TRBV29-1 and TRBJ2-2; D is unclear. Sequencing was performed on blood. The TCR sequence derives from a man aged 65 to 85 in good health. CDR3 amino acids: CSGWENTGELFF. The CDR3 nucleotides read TGCAGCGGGTGGGAGAACACCGGGGAGCTGTTTTTT.